This record looks at one T cell receptor (beta chain) sequence and its context. Authors' processing steps: Reference gene primer amplification yielded estimated nucleated cell counts. Profiling relied on immunoSEQ multiplex PCR, and the TCRdb table lists in-frame clones only, not all of them. That table supplies the V and J calls and clone size; D and trimming were determined from the DNA. Of 150,000 to 200,000 clones listed, roughly 89% are singletons. The sample is drawn from a study of blood T cell repertoires in COVID-19. This TCR derives from a woman aged 70-85 years with COVID-19, enrolled during active disease. Specimen: peripheral blood.

The CDR3 DNA is TGTGCCAGCAGCGGAGGGCCCCAAGAGACCCAGTACTTC. Translated: CASSGGPQETQYF. The J gene is TRBJ2-5, the V gene TRBV9; tentatively, D is TRBD2 (5 bases). The germline V gene encodes CDR1 SGDLS and CDR2 YYNGEE. V was trimmed by 3 bases and J by 1 base, leaving 7 bases between them. The CDR3 contains 13 residues.